This T cell receptor beta chain originates from a study of monozygotic twins with inflammatory bowel disease. Concerning this clonotype: Its cognate antigen is unknown.

For each CDR3 protein, TCRdb gives one entry from its re-call of the 5' RACE reads, without DNA. The ten top clones account for roughly 8%, within a sample of 200,000 to 250,000 distinct CDR3 sequences. Study results and limitations: Researchers report that IBD patients shared fewer clonotypes with others than healthy twins, especially amid disease activity.

The CDR3 is made up of 17 amino acids. Germline CDR1 reads SGHRS; CDR2 reads YFSETQ. The sample was blood. The clonotype was recovered from a human donor with ulcerative colitis or Crohn's disease, or a healthy co-twin of an affected twin (not recorded which). The chain joins TRBV5-1 to TRBJ2-1; TCRdb selects TRBD2, and the lack of DNA leaves this call unchecked. CDR3 sequence reads: CASSNSLAGGTYNEQFF. Combining the CDR3 with reference TRBV5-1 and TRBJ2-1 gives the whole variable domain KAGVTQTPRYLIKTRGQQVTLSCSPISGHRSVSWYQQTPGQGLQFLFEYFSETQRNKGNFPGRFSGRQFSNSRSEMNVSTLELGDSALYLCASSNSLAGGTYNEQFFGPGTRLTVL.